The 31 T cell receptor beta chains below come from one sample, sequenced in a study of cytomegalovirus exposure and HLA in healthy donors. Primers for the PCR totalled 60 Vbeta and 13 Jbeta. TCRdb's table, derived via immunoSEQ multiplex PCR, lists solely in-frame clones and lacks some. The sample holds around 160,000 clones, roughly three quarters seen once. The sequencing sample was made of PBMCs. Receptor source: a man aged 18 to 29 in good health and CMV-seropositive.

The V gene is TRBV18, the J gene TRBJ1-1; TRBD1 is a possible D gene (5 bases). The V and J ends lost 4 bases and 1 base respectively, with 19 bases between them. The V gene's germline CDR1 is KGHSH and CDR2 LQKENI. This CDR3 is built from 17 residues. The CDR3 is CASSLPGLIVGNTEAFF. Here the CDR3 DNA reads TGTGCCAGCTCACTCCCGGGACTTATAGTAGGGAACACTGAAGCTTTCTTT.

The chain recombines TRBV30 with TRBJ2-1; D not resolved. The CDR3 contains 11 residues. Germline lookup yields CDR1 GTSNPN and CDR2 SVGIG (reference sequence). The V end was cut by 3 bases, the J end by 4 bases, with 4 bases between. In nucleotides, the CDR3 is TGTGCCTGGAGACAATACAATGAGCAGTTCTTC. It specifies CAWRQYNEQFF.

The chain couples TRBV5-1 to TRBJ1-1; TRBD1 aligns across 7 bases. Losses at the gene ends were 4 bases for V and 4 bases for J; bases not matched to a gene: 7. The CDR3 totals 14 residues. Germline V gene data show CDR1 as SGHRS and CDR2 as YFSETQ. For the CDR3, the DNA is TGCGCCAGCAGCATCGGACAGGCGAGCACTGAAGCTTTCTTT. Translation: CASSIGQASTEAFF.

This chain joins TRBV10-3 and TRBJ2-3; a weak D match, TRBD2 (5 bases). Germline V gene sequence: CDR1 ENHRY, CDR2 SYGVKD. V dropped 5 bases and J dropped 5 bases, with 17 bases sitting between them. This CDR3 has 15 amino acids. This chain's CDR3 is CAISPRTTREDTQYF. In DNA form, the CDR3 reads TGTGCCATCAGTCCCCGGACCACTCGGGAAGATACGCAGTATTTT.

V usage is TRBV27 and J usage is TRBJ2-5; D uncertain. The CDR3 length is 14 residues. The germline V gene encodes CDR1 MNHEY and CDR2 SMNVEV (reference sequence). Trimming took off 4 bases at V and 3 bases at J, with 12 bases between the two ends. The DNA of the CDR3 is TGTGCCAGCAGTTATTTTATAGTGGAAGAGACCCAGTACTTC. Its translation is CASSYFIVEETQYF.

This chain uses TRBV15 with TRBJ2-2, with 13 bases fitting TRBD2. V was clipped by 0 bases and J by 7 bases; unmatched bases: 5. The CDR3 extends over 17 amino acids. The germline V gene has CDR1 LNHNV and CDR2 YYDKDF (reference sequence). The CDR3: CATSRDLGLAGVGELFF. CDR3 nucleotide sequence: TGTGCCACCAGCAGAGACCTAGGACTAGCGGGAGTCGGGGAGCTGTTTTTT.

V usage is TRBV9 and J usage is TRBJ2-5; TRBD2 matches at 11 bases. The CDR3 consists of 16 residues. J gave up 5 bases and V 0 bases, and 6 bases lay outside the gene matches. The germline gives CDR1 SGDLS, CDR2 YYNGEE. Written as DNA, the CDR3 is TGTGCCAGCAGCGTAGGAGGACTAGCGGGCTCGGAGACCCAGTACTTC. Protein sequence: CASSVGGLAGSETQYF.

This clone was found once. V gene TRBV2 combines with J gene TRBJ2-3; D remains ambiguous. This CDR3 has 15 residues. V gave up 6 bases and J gave up 3 bases, with 16 bases separating them. The germline V gene has CDR1 SNHLY and CDR2 FYNNEI. CDR3 sequence: CASSRSLGNTDTQYF. In DNA, the CDR3 is TGTGCCAGCAGCCGCTCCTTGGGCAATACAGATACGCAGTATTTT.

This sequence joins TRBV28 and TRBJ2-7; 8 bases align to TRBD1. Germline CDR1 reads MDHEN; CDR2 reads SYDVKM. There are 11 residues in the CDR3. The CDR3 here is CASRATGDWDV. The CDR3 coding sequence is TGTGCCAGCAGAGCGACAGGGGATTGGGACGTC.

This chain uses TRBV7-9 with TRBJ1-4, with 8 bases lining up with TRBD1. The CDR3 loop spans 15 amino acids. Germline CDR1 reads SEHNR; CDR2 reads FQNEAQ (reference sequence). Germline trimming cut 5 bases from V and 4 bases from J; bases unmatched to any gene: 6. The CDR3 reads CASSDIGQGNEKLFF. The DNA for the CDR3 is TGTGCCAGCAGCGACATAGGACAGGGTAATGAAAAACTGTTTTTT. Variable domain in full (rest from reference TRBV7-9 and TRBJ1-4): DTGVSQNPRHKITKRGQNVTFRCDPISEHNRLYWYRQTLGQGPEFLTYFQNEAQLEKSRLLSDRFSAERPKGSFSTLEIQRTEQGDSAMYLCASSDIGQGNEKLFFGSGTQLSVL.

This clone has more than one count but fewer than ten. This chain joins TRBV4-2 and TRBJ1-2; TRBD1 aligns across 7 bases. Trimming cost V 1 base and J 2 bases; bases outside gene matches: 7. This CDR3 spans 16 amino acids. From germline, CDR1 is LGHNA and CDR2 YNFKEQ. DNA for the CDR3: TGTGCCAGCAGCCAAGGGCTGGGACAGCTCAACTATGGCTACACCTTC. Protein sequence: CASSQGLGQLNYGYTF.

The chain joins TRBV29-1 to TRBJ1-4; 7 positions match TRBD1. V lost 7 bases and J lost 8; bases outside the gene matches: 4. The CDR3 consists of 11 residues. CDR1 and CDR2 from the germline V gene are SQVTM and ANQGSEA. The DNA for the CDR3 is TGCAGCGCCTTACAGGGGGAAAAACTGTTTTTT. It translates to CSALQGEKLFF.

The V and J genes are TRBV6-1 and TRBJ2-7; no firm D call. V lost 2 bases to trimming and J lost 3 bases, with 5 bases between them. This CDR3 is built from 12 residues. Germline lookup yields CDR1 MNHNS and CDR2 SASEGT. CDR3 in DNA: TGTGCCAGCAGTGAAATGGGCTACGAGCAGTACGTC. Translating gives CASSEMGYEQYV.

In this sample, this clone turned up a few times. This sequence joins TRBV28 and TRBJ1-5; a weak D match, TRBD1 (5 bases). This CDR3 is built from 14 residues. V lost 1 base, J lost 3 bases, and 7 bases lay in between. CDR1 MDHEN and CDR2 SYDVKM come from the germline V gene. The CDR3 here is CASSLSQANQPQHF. CDR3 coding DNA: TGTGCCAGCAGTTTATCACAGGCCAATCAGCCCCAGCATTTT.

The chain links TRBV18 to TRBJ1-4; D remains ambiguous. This CDR3 spans 13 amino acids. V lost 6 bases and J lost 8, with 13 bases in between. From germline, CDR1 is KGHSH and CDR2 LQKENI. CDR3 DNA sequence: TGTGCCAGCTCTCCCTTGGAGAGGGAAAAACTGTTTTTT. Translating gives CASSPLEREKLFF. The full variable domain, with the rest looked up from reference TRBV18 and TRBJ1-4, is NAGVMQNPRHLVRRRGQEARLRCSPMKGHSHVYWYRQLPEEGLKFMVYLQKENIIDESGMPKERFSAEFPKEGPSILRIQQVVRGDSAAYFCASSPLEREKLFFGSGTQLSVL.

The chain uses TRBV28 and TRBJ2-2; 8 bases fit TRBD1. The V gene end was trimmed by 5 bases and the J gene end by 7 bases; junction bases not matched to a gene: 6. The germline gives CDR1 MDHEN, CDR2 SYDVKM. The CDR3 has 14 residues. The CDR3 loop reads CASSRQGAGGELFF. The CDR3, as DNA: TGTGCCAGCAGTAGGCAGGGGGCGGGCGGGGAGCTGTTTTTT.

The rearrangement uses TRBV29-1 and TRBJ1-2; 7 bases match TRBD1. V lost 3 bases to trimming and J lost 7 bases; unmatched junction nucleotides: 11. Germline V gene sequence: CDR1 SQVTM, CDR2 ANQGSEA. The CDR3 length is 14 residues. The CDR3 nucleotides are TGCAGCGTTGAGCACAGGGGTATCTTCGGTGGCTACACCTTC. It codes for CSVEHRGIFGGYTF.

There are a few counts of this clone. The chain combines TRBV11-3 with TRBJ2-3; a weak D match, TRBD1 (5 bases). The V end lost 5 bases, the J end lost 0 bases, and 9 bases lay between the germline ends. From germline, CDR1 is SGHNT and CDR2 YENEEA. This CDR3 spans 14 amino acids. This CDR3 is CASSRQGSTDTQYF. CDR3 DNA sequence: TGTGCCAGCAGCCGGCAGGGAAGCACAGATACGCAGTATTTT.

The chain is built from TRBV6-5 and TRBJ1-2, with D maybe TRBD1 (5 bases). V lost 4 bases to trimming and J lost 4 bases, with 10 bases between them. Per the germline V gene, CDR1 is MNHEY and CDR2 is SVGAGI. The CDR3 sequence is 13 residues long. Here the CDR3 DNA reads TGTGCCAGCAGTTGGGGCGGACCCTATGGCTACACCTTC. Translated: CASSWGGPYGYTF.

This clone was recorded a few times. The chain joins TRBV7-9 to TRBJ1-2; no reliable D call. Germline loops: CDR1 SEHNR, CDR2 FQNEAQ (reference sequence). This CDR3 is built from 13 residues. The V gene lost 2 bases and the J gene lost 4 bases, with 8 bases spanning the gap. CDR3 residues: CASSLPGLYGYTF. The DNA of the CDR3 is TGTGCCAGCAGCTTACCAGGCCTCTATGGCTACACCTTC.

The V call is TRBV6-1, the J call TRBJ1-1, with 7 bases matching TRBD1. This CDR3 comprises 14 residues. CDR1 is MNHNS and CDR2 is SASEGT in the germline V gene. J gave up 4 bases and V 1 base, and 3 bases lay outside the gene matches. In DNA, the CDR3 is TGTGCCAGCAGTGAAGGAGACAGGGTCACTGAAGCTTTCTTT. The encoded protein is CASSEGDRVTEAFF.

The chain carries TRBV5-1 and TRBJ1-1; weak D call: TRBD1 (6 bases). With 5 bases removed from V and 0 bases from J, the gap between germline ends came to 17 bases. Germline V gene lookup returns CDR1 SGHRS and CDR2 YFSETQ. The CDR3 consists of 16 residues. The chain's CDR3 is CASSPGRDTMNTEAFF. The CDR3 DNA reads as TGCGCCAGCAGTCCGGGACGGGACACCATGAACACTGAAGCTTTCTTT. Full variable domain (remainder filled in from reference TRBV5-1 and TRBJ1-1): KAGVTQTPRYLIKTRGQQVTLSCSPISGHRSVSWYQQTPGQGLQFLFEYFSETQRNKGNFPGRFSGRQFSNSRSEMNVSTLELGDSALYLCASSPGRDTMNTEAFFGQGTRLTVV.

The chain carries TRBV5-4 and TRBJ2-3; 9 bases match TRBD1. The V gene's germline CDR1 is SGHNT and CDR2 YYREEE (reference sequence). J lost 2 bases, V lost 4 bases, and 8 bases had no gene match. CDR3 length equals 16 residues. The DNA for the CDR3 is TGTGCCAGCAGCCGGGGACAGGGCACTTCCACAGATACGCAGTATTTT. Encoded protein: CASSRGQGTSTDTQYF. Variable domain in full (rest from reference TRBV5-4 and TRBJ2-3): ETGVTQSPTHLIKTRGQQVTLRCSSQSGHNTVSWYQQALGQGPQFIFQYYREEENGRGNFPPRFSGLQFPNYSSELNVNALELDDSALYLCASSRGQGTSTDTQYFGPGTRLTVL.

The gene calls are TRBV6-1 and TRBJ1-2; TRBD1 might be the D (5 bases). Germline CDR1 and CDR2: MNHNS and SASEGT. V lost 8 bases and J lost 4, with 17 bases in between. The CDR3 is made up of 14 amino acids. CDR3 in amino acids: CASGAGRQGYGYTF. Here the CDR3 DNA reads TGTGCCAGCGGAGCGGGACGTCAGGGCTATGGCTACACCTTC.

This clone came up a few times. The rearrangement links TRBV6-5 to TRBJ1-4, with TRBD1 matching 7 bases. Germline loops: CDR1 MNHEY, CDR2 SVGAGI. This CDR3 has 14 amino acids. Losses at the gene ends were 4 bases for V and 8 bases for J; bases not matched to a gene: 7. CDR3 sequence (DNA): TGTGCCAGCAGTTTTGGACAGGAACGAGAAAAACTGTTTTTT. As protein: CASSFGQEREKLFF.

The rearrangement links TRBV28 to TRBJ1-2; D may be TRBD1 (6 bases). The CDR3 contains 13 residues. The germline CDR1 and CDR2 sequences are MDHEN and SYDVKM. Trimming shortened V by 9 bases and J by 4 bases, and 15 bases separated the two germline ends. This CDR3 is CASYGDTSYGYTF. The CDR3 DNA is TGTGCCAGTTACGGGGACACCTCCTATGGCTACACCTTC.

V gene TRBV19 combines with J gene TRBJ2-3; D perhaps matches TRBD2 (5 bases). Germline V gives CDR1 LNHDA, CDR2 SQIVND (reference sequence). The CDR3 contains 11 residues. V lost 6 bases to trimming and J lost 5 bases, with 6 bases between them. The CDR3 coding sequence is TGTGCCAGTAGACGGGGAGATACGCAGTATTTT. Translating it yields CASRRGDTQYF.

This rearrangement joins TRBV30 to TRBJ1-6, with D uncertain. Trimming removed 4 bases from V and 5 bases from J, with 6 bases in between. The CDR3 has 12 residues. CDR1 is GTSNPN and CDR2 is SVGIG in the germline V gene (reference sequence). CDR3 loop: CAWNDNNSPLHF. DNA for the CDR3: TGTGCCTGGAATGACAATAATTCACCCCTCCACTTT.

The V gene is TRBV20-1, the J gene TRBJ2-1, with a possible D match to TRBD2 (6 bases). Trimming removed 6 bases at V and 7 bases at J, with 10 bases between. CDR1 DFQATT and CDR2 SNEGSKA come from the germline V gene (reference sequence). The CDR3 loop spans 11 amino acids. CDR3 residues: CSAGGVNEQFF. The CDR3 nucleotides read TGCAGTGCCGGAGGGGTAAATGAGCAGTTCTTC.

This clone was seen a few times. The gene calls are TRBV7-8 and TRBJ1-2, with D uncertain. V was trimmed by 1 base and J by 4 bases, leaving 10 bases between them. The CDR3 is made up of 14 amino acids. The germline CDR1 and CDR2 sequences are SGHVS and FQNEAQ. This CDR3 reads CASSLGGVLYGYTF. DNA of the CDR3: TGTGCCAGCAGCTTAGGAGGAGTCCTCTATGGCTACACCTTC.

The chain has TRBV27 and TRBJ1-1; D possibly corresponds to TRBD1 (6 bases). This CDR3 is 11 amino acids long. Trimming shortened V by 7 bases and J by 9 bases, and 12 bases separated the two germline ends. Germline V CDR1 and CDR2: MNHEY, SMNVEV (reference sequence). This CDR3 is CASIQGPKAFF. Here the CDR3 DNA reads TGTGCCAGCATCCAGGGGCCAAAAGCTTTCTTT.